This T cell receptor (beta chain) originates from a study of cytomegalovirus exposure and HLA in healthy donors. Study at large: An analysis done earlier identified some 120 million unique TCR beta sequences from about 180 million T cells. Drawn from HLA-typed donors, tens of millions of unique TCRs were held in an early data release.

This clone was observed a few times. Its matching antigen is unknown. Both 60 Vbeta primers and 13 Jbeta primers went into the PCR. The repertoire was sequenced with immunoSEQ multiplex PCR; TCRdb's copy has only in-frame clones and lacks some. The data show around 200,000 clones, 60% to 80% seen once. Points from the study as a whole: Later, TCR association rates were found to vary by HLA locus, highest for DRB1 and lowest for HLA-C.

The sequenced sample consisted of PBMCs. The receptor was isolated from a man between 18 and 35 years old in good health and CMV-seronegative.

CDR3 loop: CASSQDGETGHKMNTEAFF. CDR3 DNA: TGCGCCAGCAGCCAAGATGGTGAGACTGGACACAAAATGAACACTGAAGCTTTCTTT. The J gene is TRBJ1-1, the V gene TRBV4-3, with D possibly matching TRBD1 (5 bases). Germline CDR1 reads LGHNA; CDR2 reads YSLEER. Trimming removed 0 bases from V and 0 bases from J, with 20 bases in between. The CDR3 is 19 amino acids.